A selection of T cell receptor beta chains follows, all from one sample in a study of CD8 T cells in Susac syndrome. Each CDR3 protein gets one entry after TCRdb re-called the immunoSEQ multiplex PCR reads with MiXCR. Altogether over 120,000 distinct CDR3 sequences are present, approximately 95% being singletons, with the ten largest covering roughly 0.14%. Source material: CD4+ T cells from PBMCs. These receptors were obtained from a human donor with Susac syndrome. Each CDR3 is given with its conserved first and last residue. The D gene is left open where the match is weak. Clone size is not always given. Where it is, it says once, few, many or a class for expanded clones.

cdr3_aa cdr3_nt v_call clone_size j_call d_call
CASSLAHRGPTTQYF TGTGCCAGCAGCTTAGCGCACAGGGGGCCCACGACGCAGTACTTC TRBV7-2 once TRBJ2-7 TRBD1
CASSFKDRKETQYF TGCGCCAGCAGCTTTAAGGACAGGAAGGAGACCCAGTACTTC TRBV5-1 once TRBJ2-5 TRBD1
CSARDLAGYGYTF TGCAGTGCTAGGGACCTTGCTGGCTATGGCTACACCTTC TRBV20-1 once TRBJ1-2 -
CASSPRERADTEAFF TGCGCCAGCAGCCCCCGGGAGAGGGCGGACACTGAAGCTTTCTTT TRBV4-1 - TRBJ1-1 -
CASSLRPTNEKLFF TGTGCCAGCAGCCTTCGTCCAACTAATGAAAAACTGTTTTTT TRBV12-3/TRBV12-4 - TRBJ1-4 -
CASSLDGQQETQYF TGTGCCAGCAGCCTAGACGGTCAACAAGAGACCCAGTACTTC TRBV12-3/TRBV12-4 once TRBJ2-5 -
CASSMMSSGEQYF TGTGCCAGCAGTATGATGAGCTCGGGCGAGCAGTACTTC TRBV9 - TRBJ2-7 -
CASSRDLSRTDTQYF TGCGCCAGCAGCCGGGACCTCTCCCGCACAGATACGCAGTATTTT TRBV4-3 - TRBJ2-3 -
CSEFSQGHEQYF TGCAGTGAGTTTTCGCAGGGCCACGAGCAGTACTTC TRBV20-1 - TRBJ2-7 -
CASSQGFEGNTIYF TGTGCCAGCAGCCAAGGTTTCGAAGGAAACACCATATATTTT TRBV3-1 - TRBJ1-3 -
CSARDPGGVAGGQETQYF TGCAGTGCTAGAGATCCTGGGGGAGTAGCGGGAGGCCAAGAGACCCAGTACTTC TRBV20-1 - TRBJ2-5 TRBD2
CASSWSGQETQYF TGTGCCAGCAGCTGGTCTGGCCAAGAGACCCAGTACTTC TRBV28 - TRBJ2-5 -
CATSRDSRYEQFF TGTGCCACCAGCAGAGATTCTAGGTATGAGCAGTTCTTC TRBV15 - TRBJ2-1 -
CASSLGGRAREQYF TGTGCCAGCAGCTTGGGCGGGAGGGCCCGAGAGCAGTACTTC TRBV5-4 - TRBJ2-7 TRBD2
CASSEGTSQYNEQFF TGCGCCAGCAGCGAAGGGACTAGTCAGTACAATGAGCAGTTCTTC TRBV5-1 - TRBJ2-1 TRBD2
CASSLDTGENGAFF TGCGCCAGCAGCTTGGATACAGGGGAAAACGGAGCTTTCTTT TRBV5-1 once TRBJ1-1 TRBD1
CASSLLQGSSYNEQFF TGCGCCAGCAGCTTGCTGCAGGGAAGCTCCTACAATGAGCAGTTCTTC TRBV5-1 - TRBJ2-1 -
CASSGGLTGVTFF TGTGCCAGCAGCGGCGGGTTGACAGGGGTAACTTTCTTT TRBV9 - TRBJ1-1 TRBD1
CASSAGTGFSLEQYF TGTGCCAGCAGCGCAGGGACAGGGTTTTCCCTCGAGCAGTACTTC TRBV3-1 - TRBJ2-7 TRBD1
CASSPGLASNTGELFF TGTGCCAGCTCGCCGGGACTAGCGTCGAACACCGGGGAGCTGTTTTTT TRBV18 once TRBJ2-2 TRBD2
CATSDVNEQFF TGTGCCACCAGTGATGTAAATGAGCAGTTCTTC TRBV24-1 - TRBJ2-1 -
CASSPDTYEQYF TGTGCCAGCTCACCTGACACCTACGAGCAGTACTTC TRBV18 once TRBJ2-7 -
CATSSLGDSPLHF TGTGCCACCTCAAGCCTCGGGGATTCACCCCTCCACTTT TRBV13 once TRBJ1-6 -
CAWSQTDKETQYF TGTGCCTGGAGTCAAACAGATAAAGAGACCCAGTACTTC TRBV30 - TRBJ2-5 -
CASSQDDAITGELFF TGTGCCAGCAGCCAAGATGACGCGATCACCGGGGAGCTGTTTTTT TRBV4-2 - TRBJ2-2 -
CASSALWPSNTGELFF TGTGCCAGCAGTGCTCTGTGGCCCTCGAACACCGGGGAGCTGTTTTTT TRBV6-1 - TRBJ2-2 -
CSVEDVSGTEAFF TGCAGCGTTGAGGACGTGTCTGGCACTGAAGCTTTCTTT TRBV29-1 - TRBJ1-1 -
CAWSPQMTSGGLYQETQYF TGTGCCTGGAGTCCCCAGATGACTAGCGGGGGGCTGTACCAAGAGACCCAGTACTTC TRBV30 - TRBJ2-5 TRBD2
CSAPAGSAYNEQFF TGCAGTGCGCCAGCGGGGAGTGCTTACAATGAGCAGTTCTTC TRBV20-1 - TRBJ2-1 TRBD2
CASSPNGGSVGYGYTF TGTGCCAGCAGCCCCAACGGGGGCTCTGTGGGGTATGGCTACACCTTC TRBV7-2 - TRBJ1-2 -
CASSYAIGEGTYEQYF TGTGCCAGCAGTTACGCCATTGGGGAGGGAACCTACGAGCAGTACTTC TRBV6-2/TRBV6-3 - TRBJ2-7 TRBD2
CASSQETGVSYEQYF TGTGCCAGCAGCCAAGAGACAGGTGTTTCCTACGAGCAGTACTTC TRBV3-1 - TRBJ2-7 -
CASMGQSSSYEQYF TGTGCCAGCATGGGTCAGAGCAGCTCCTACGAGCAGTACTTC TRBV27 - TRBJ2-7 -
CASSFTSDTQYF TGCGCCAGCAGCTTTACGTCGGATACGCAGTATTTT TRBV5-1 - TRBJ2-3 -
CASSGYPNTGELFF TGTGCCAGCAGCGGATATCCGAACACCGGGGAGCTGTTTTTT TRBV9 - TRBJ2-2 -
CAISSYAGGKSQETQYF TGTGCCATCAGTTCCTACGCAGGGGGCAAGAGCCAAGAGACCCAGTACTTC TRBV10-3 - TRBJ2-5 TRBD1
CSALPDSGVQYF TGCAGTGCCCTACCAGACTCGGGGGTTCAGTACTTC TRBV20-1 - TRBJ2-4 -
CASSYSFDTQYF TGTGCCAGCAGTTACTCTTTCGATACGCAGTATTTT TRBV6-6 - TRBJ2-3 -
CASSLFSGRGLGEQYF TGTGCCAGCAGCTTGTTTAGCGGCAGGGGATTGGGCGAGCAGTACTTC TRBV5-8 - TRBJ2-7 -
CAWSPRLAGTGELFF TGTGCCTGGAGCCCACGACTAGCGGGGACCGGGGAGCTGTTTTTT TRBV30 - TRBJ2-2 TRBD2
CASSQVQRTSGYTF TGTGCCAGCAGCCAAGTTCAGAGGACATCCGGCTACACCTTC TRBV3-1 - TRBJ1-2 -
CASSQVSGSRSYEQYF TGCGCCAGCAGCCAAGTCTCCGGGAGTAGATCCTACGAGCAGTACTTC TRBV4-1 - TRBJ2-7 -